Described below is a single T cell receptor (beta chain) sequence and its context. This sample was included in a study of blood T cells in healthy people across ages. The overall study: When template switching was applied, about one barcoded beta molecule was captured per two T cells.

Donors each provided 9.5 to 10 milliliters of peripheral blood. Primed by a sample-barcoded 5' primer and a J-beta primer mix, a second PCR proceeded for roughly 7 to 12 cycles. Via MiXCR, TCRdb re-called the 5' RACE reads, giving one row per CDR3 protein. Among 760,000 or so distinct CDR3 sequences listed, more than 20% were seen once. These data were also filed under a second study, of T cells of mothers and their children.

This TCR derives from a boy younger than 18 in good health. Sequenced sample: blood.

The CDR3 protein is CASSEEAGNYGYTF. The CDR3 bases are TGTGCCAGCAGCGAGGAGGCAGGGAACTATGGCTACACCTTC. This rearrangement joins TRBV6-1 to TRBJ1-2; D perhaps matches TRBD1 (5 bases). Trimming took 6 bases from V and 2 from J, leaving 13 bases between them. This CDR3 is built from 14 residues. Germline V gene sequence: CDR1 MNHNS, CDR2 SASEGT.